This T cell receptor (beta chain) emerged from a study of beta chain features in type 1 diabetes. Study outcomes and limitations: The naive, central memory and Treg TCRB repertoires of patients appeared to be more similar to one another than those of healthy donors.

The CDR3 consists of 15 residues. The V gene's germline CDR1 is MNHEY and CDR2 SMNVEV (reference sequence). The trim removed 2 bases at V and 8 bases at J, leaving 8 bases unmatched. For this clone: Its antigen is currently unknown.

Every bit of the isolated RNA underwent reverse transcription, so sequencing read expressed TCRB transcripts. Some clones are missing from TCRdb's copy, which holds only in-frame ones; the method was immunoSEQ multiplex PCR. The sample shows some 300,000 clones, under 8.5% of them seen only once. One heparinised draw of blood, averaging about 116 mL, came from each donor. Sorted populations were all over 95% pure. The chain links TRBV27 to TRBJ1-3; TRBD1 matches at 8 bases. Sequenced sample: central memory CD4+ T cells from blood. The origin of this receptor is a woman aged 18 to 35 in good health. The CDR3 region is CASSLPGQVWDTIYF. The CDR3 DNA follows: TGTGCCAGCAGTTTACCGGGACAGGTTTGGGACACCATATATTTT.